One sample yielded the 26 T cell receptor beta chains listed below, sequenced in a study of human T cells and chemical hapten exposure. Documented time point: patch test 3, about 24 weeks after DPC sensitization. Treatment: therapeutic diphenylcyclopropenone sensitization with weekly scalp DPC. TCRdb ran MiXCR on the RACE reads and lists one entry per CDR3 protein. The sample lists roughly 97,000 distinct CDR3 sequences; roughly 27% were seen once. Material: whole blood, obtained in connection with sensitization to the hapten diphenylcyclopropenone (DPC). The receptors originated from a man aged 35 to 55 with alopecia areata. Some clones in this sample may be carry-over from other donors' samples.

The chain links TRBV12-3 or TRBV12-4 to TRBJ2-7, with 7 bases identical to TRBD1. The V and J ends lost 7 bases and 5 bases, in that order; junction bases with no gene match: 11. The CDR3 length is 14 residues. CDR3 nucleotides: TGTGCCAGCACCCGAGGGGGACAGTACGACGAGCAGTACTTC. It encodes CASTRGGQYDEQYF.

The chain recombines TRBV6-4 with TRBJ2-3; maybe TRBD1 (6 bases). Trimming removed 0 bases at V and 6 bases at J, with 7 bases between. This CDR3 contains 13 residues. Germline CDR1 reads MRHNA; CDR2 reads SNTAGT. CDR3 in DNA: TGTGCCAGCAGTGACTCTAGGGGGGATACGCAGTATTTT. This translates into CASSDSRGDTQYF.

This clonotype was picked up a small number of times. The genes are TRBV28 and TRBJ1-6; D remains unclear. V lost 8 bases, J lost 3 bases, and 11 bases lay in between. The length of the CDR3 is 14 residues. Germline loops: CDR1 MDHEN, CDR2 SYDVKM. CDR3 coding DNA: TGTGCCAGCGTAGGCGAATACTATAATTCACCCCTCCACTTT. It codes for CASVGEYYNSPLHF.

This clonotype showed up many times. This chain uses TRBV10-3 with TRBJ2-7; 9 nucleotides align to TRBD1. Trimming took 0 bases from V and 5 from J; bases not matched to a gene: 11. Germline assignment: CDR1 ENHRY and CDR2 SYGVKD. CDR3 length: 17 residues. DNA of the CDR3: TGTGCCATCAGTGAGTCGATGAGGACAGGGGTGTCCCACGAGCAGTACTTC. Its translation: CAISESMRTGVSHEQYF.

The chain is built from TRBV4-3 and TRBJ2-6; no firm D call. V gave up 1 base and J gave up 4 bases, with 5 bases separating them. The CDR3 sequence is 14 residues long. Germline CDR1 LGHNA, CDR2 YSLEER. The CDR3, as DNA: TGCGCCAGCAGCCAAGTTACCGGGGCCAACGTCCTGACTTTC. This translates into CASSQVTGANVLTF.

The chain links TRBV12-3 or TRBV12-4 to TRBJ1-1, with D possibly being TRBD1 (6 bases). The V end lost 1 base, the J end lost 3 bases, and 9 bases lay between the germline ends. There are 14 residues in the CDR3. DNA for the CDR3: TGTGCCAGCAGTTTAGGGGACACCTACACTGAAGCTTTCTTT. It is translated as CASSLGDTYTEAFF.

The chain is built from TRBV7-3 and TRBJ2-7, with D tentatively TRBD1 (5 bases). The CDR3 extends over 15 amino acids. From germline, CDR1 is SGHTA and CDR2 FQGTGA. V lost 1 base to trimming and J lost 2 bases, with 12 bases between them. The CDR3 DNA reads TGTGCCAGCAGCTTAAGCCCCACAGGAGCCTACGAGCAGTACTTC. This sequence encodes CASSLSPTGAYEQYF.

The chain carries TRBV20-1 and TRBJ2-1, with a tentative D call TRBD1 (7 bases). This CDR3 has 12 residues. Germline assignment: CDR1 DFQATT and CDR2 SNEGSKA (reference sequence). The V end was cut by 0 bases, the J end by 8 bases, with 8 bases between. Here the CDR3 DNA reads TGCAGTGCTAGAGACAGGGGGGATGAGCAGTTCTTC. It yields the protein CSARDRGDEQFF.

V and J are TRBV29-1 and TRBJ2-1, with TRBD2 matching 8 bases. CDR1 and CDR2 (germline): SQVTM, ANQGSEA. With V trimmed by 1 base and J by 3 bases, 14 bases remained unmatched. CDR3 length: 18 residues. The CDR3 DNA follows: TGCAGCGTTGAAGCCTCGTCGAGCGGGAGTCCCTGCTACAATGAGCAGTTCTTC. Translating gives CSVEASSSGSPCYNEQFF.

The chain links TRBV20-1 to TRBJ2-1; the D gene is possibly TRBD2 (5 bases). The V end lost 3 bases, the J end lost 9 bases, and 15 bases lay between the germline ends. The CDR3 spans 13 residues. CDR1 and CDR2 from the germline V gene are DFQATT and SNEGSKA (reference sequence). CDR3: CSASPGWTTEQFF. The CDR3 DNA reads as TGCAGTGCTAGCCCGGGATGGACGACTGAGCAGTTCTTC.

This clonotype was picked up a small number of times. The chain joins TRBV12-3 or TRBV12-4 to TRBJ2-5; D remains unclear. Trimming shortened V by 5 bases and J by 4 bases, and 14 bases separated the two germline ends. The CDR3 length is 14 residues. DNA of the CDR3: TGTGCCAGCAGTCCCGGACCCGAAACAGAGACCCAGTACTTC. This encodes CASSPGPETETQYF.

This clonotype was picked up a small number of times. The chain employs TRBV29-1 and TRBJ2-5; 7 positions match TRBD2. Germline lookup yields CDR1 SQVTM and CDR2 ANQGSEA. There are 14 residues in the CDR3. J gave up 3 bases and V 0 bases, and 4 bases lay outside the gene matches. The chain's CDR3 is CSVEEWGGEETQYF. The CDR3 DNA reads TGCAGCGTTGAAGAATGGGGGGGGGAAGAGACCCAGTACTTC.

The chain joins TRBV7-2 to TRBJ2-1; D is ambiguous. Germline V CDR1 and CDR2: SGHTA, FQGNSA. The CDR3 extends over 16 amino acids. Trimming stripped 1 base from V and 0 bases from J, with 10 bases between. CDR3 sequence (DNA): TGTGCCAGCAGCTTAGGGTGGGCGAGCTCCTACAATGAGCAGTTCTTC. Encoded protein: CASSLGWASSYNEQFF.

This clonotype was counted only a few times. The gene calls are TRBV6-1 and TRBJ1-5; D call uncertain. V lost 2 bases and J 3 bases, leaving 5 bases between the germline ends. Germline V gene lookup returns CDR1 MNHNS and CDR2 SASEGT. CDR3 length equals 13 residues. In nucleotides, the CDR3 is TGTGCCAGCAGTGAATCATCCAATCAGCCCCAGCATTTT. As protein: CASSESSNQPQHF.

This rearrangement joins TRBV4-3 to TRBJ2-3; 10 bases match TRBD2. Germline CDR1 and CDR2: LGHNA and YSLEER. The trim removed 0 bases at V and 0 bases at J, leaving 3 bases unmatched. The CDR3 runs to 17 residues. CDR3 coding DNA: TGCGCCAGCAGCCAAGAGACTAGCGGGTTTAGCACAGATACGCAGTATTTT. Its protein is CASSQETSGFSTDTQYF.

This rearrangement joins TRBV24-1 to TRBJ1-5, with D unclear. The CDR3 consists of 12 residues. V lost 2 bases and J lost 4, with 2 bases in between. Germline V gene lookup returns CDR1 KGHDR and CDR2 SFDVKD. CDR3 sequence: CATSDCNQPQHF. The CDR3 DNA sequence: TGTGCCACCAGTGATTGTAATCAGCCCCAGCATTTT.

The rearrangement uses TRBV5-1 and TRBJ2-3; D unclear. The CDR3 consists of 13 residues. Looked up from germline, CDR1 is SGHRS and CDR2 is YFSETQ. V lost 0 bases, J lost 5 bases, and 7 bases lay in between. The CDR3 nucleotides read TGCGCCAGCAGCTTGGTAAAAGTAGATACGCAGTATTTT. Translating gives CASSLVKVDTQYF.

The chain recombines TRBV7-2 with TRBJ2-7; possibly TRBD2 for D (5 bases). CDR3 size: 15 residues. Per the germline V gene, CDR1 is SGHTA and CDR2 is FQGNSA. V was pared by 6 bases and J by 2 bases, with 17 bases between. The DNA of the CDR3 is TGTGCCAGCAGTCGAGAGCCGGGGTTTCCCTACGAGCAGTACTTC. Translation: CASSREPGFPYEQYF.

This clonotype appeared once. The gene calls are TRBV5-5 and TRBJ1-1, with 8 bases that match TRBD1. V shed 0 bases and J 0 bases; nucleotides not matched to a gene: 1. The germline V gene has CDR1 SGHKS and CDR2 YYEKEE (reference sequence). The CDR3 spans 15 residues. The CDR3 spells CASSLGTGLNTEAFF. The DNA of the CDR3 is TGTGCCAGCAGCTTGGGGACAGGGCTGAACACTGAAGCTTTCTTT.

The chain recombines TRBV5-4 with TRBJ2-5; TRBD2 matches 15 bases. Germline V CDR1 and CDR2: SGHNT, YYREEE (reference sequence). The CDR3 spans 15 residues. J was trimmed by 5 bases and V by 4 bases; bases with no gene match: 3. The CDR3 DNA is TGTGCCAGCAGCAAGGGGACTAGCGGGAGGGAGACCCAGTACTTC. The encoded protein is CASSKGTSGRETQYF.

This clonotype was seen a handful of times. The chain recombines TRBV7-9 with TRBJ2-3; 12 positions match TRBD2. Germline CDR1 is SEHNR and CDR2 is FQNEAQ (reference sequence). This CDR3 contains 15 residues. V shed 5 bases, J shed 4 bases, and the junction held 4 bases outside the gene matches. The CDR3 is CASSTRTSGADTQYF. The CDR3 nucleotides are TGTGCCAGCAGCACCCGGACTAGCGGGGCAGATACGCAGTATTTT.

This clonotype appeared once. CDR3 region: CSVETGNNYGYTF. The DNA for the CDR3 is TGCAGCGTTGAAACAGGGAATAACTATGGCTACACCTTC. This rearrangement joins TRBV29-1 to TRBJ1-2, with D maybe TRBD1 (6 bases). With 2 bases removed from V and 1 base from J, the gap between germline ends came to 8 bases. The CDR3 is made up of 13 amino acids. The germline CDR1 and CDR2 sequences are SQVTM and ANQGSEA.

This clonotype was observed a handful of times. The chain uses TRBV7-9 and TRBJ2-7; the D is unclear. The germline CDR1 and CDR2 sequences are SEHNR and FQNEAQ (reference sequence). Trimming removed 5 bases from V and 7 bases from J, with 15 bases in between. This CDR3 comprises 13 residues. CDR3 in DNA: TGTGCCAGCAGCAAGAATGGCGTAGGGGAGCAGTACTTC. It is translated as CASSKNGVGEQYF.

This clonotype has just a few counts. This rearrangement joins TRBV20-1 to TRBJ2-2; maybe TRBD2 (6 bases). CDR1 is DFQATT and CDR2 is SNEGSKA in the germline V gene (reference sequence). The CDR3 totals 15 residues. Trimming took off 4 bases at V and 0 bases at J, with 12 bases between the two ends. CDR3 protein: CSATKREANTGELFF. The DNA of the CDR3 is TGCAGTGCTACCAAAAGGGAGGCGAACACCGGGGAGCTGTTTTTT.

The rearrangement uses TRBV20-1 and TRBJ1-1; TRBD1 matches at 7 bases. The CDR3 runs 12 residues. CDR1 DFQATT and CDR2 SNEGSKA come from the germline V gene (reference sequence). V shed 6 bases and J 5 bases; nucleotides not matched to a gene: 6. The CDR3, as DNA: TGCAGTGCCCTGACAGGGAGGACTGAAGCTTTCTTT. Its translation: CSALTGRTEAFF.

This chain connects TRBV4-1 to TRBJ1-3, with D unresolved. The CDR3 contains 15 residues. Germline V lookup: CDR1 MGHRA, CDR2 YSYEKL. The V gene lost 5 bases and the J gene lost 0 bases, with 11 bases spanning the gap. CDR3 nucleotides: TGCGCCAGCAGCGACGGAGGGAACTCTGGAAACACCATATATTTT. The encoded protein is CASSDGGNSGNTIYF.